This T cell receptor beta chain appears in the sequencing data of a study of cytomegalovirus exposure and HLA in healthy donors. General study findings and limits: According to a subsequent analysis, TCR clusters from the first cohort were inclined to appear together in the 110 or so validation repertoires.

Libraries were prepared by immunoSEQ multiplex PCR; TCRdb keeps only in-frame clonotypes and omits some of them. The profile shows some 200,000 clones, approximately 86% of them singletons. Remarks on this clone: Its antigen is not known.

The sequence was obtained from a man under 40 in good health and CMV-seropositive. The specimen was PBMCs.

The CDR3 sequence is CASSEDTSRGYTF. DNA for the CDR3: TGTGCCAGCAGTGAGGACACTAGCCGTGGCTACACCTTC. J is TRBJ1-2 and V is TRBV25-1; D may be TRBD1 (5 bases). Per the germline V gene, CDR1 is MGHDK and CDR2 is SYGVNS. V was trimmed by 3 bases and J by 7 bases, leaving 12 bases between them. CDR3 size: 13 residues.